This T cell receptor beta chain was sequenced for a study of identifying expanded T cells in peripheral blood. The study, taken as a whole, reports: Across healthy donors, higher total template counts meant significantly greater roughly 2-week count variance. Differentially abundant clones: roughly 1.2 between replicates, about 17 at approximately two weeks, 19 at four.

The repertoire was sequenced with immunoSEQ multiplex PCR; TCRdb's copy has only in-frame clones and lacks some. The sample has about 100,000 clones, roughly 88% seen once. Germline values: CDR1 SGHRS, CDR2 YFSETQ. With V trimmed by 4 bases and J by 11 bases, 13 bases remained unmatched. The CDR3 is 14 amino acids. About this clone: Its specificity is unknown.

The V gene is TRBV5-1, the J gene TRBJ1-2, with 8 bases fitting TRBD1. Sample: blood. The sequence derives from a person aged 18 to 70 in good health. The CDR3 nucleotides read TGCGCCAGCAGCCCAGCCACGAGACAGGGGTTTTACACCTTC. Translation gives CASSPATRQGFYTF.